One sample yielded the 25 T cell receptor beta chains listed below, sequenced in a study of blood T cell repertoires in COVID-19. The data were produced by immunoSEQ multiplex PCR, yet TCRdb's version contains in-frame clones alone and is incomplete. Here the sample spans more than 200,000 clones, roughly 80% being singletons. Sequenced sample: peripheral blood. The receptor source for this set is a woman older than 75 with active or convalescent COVID-19.

The chain uses TRBV11-2 and TRBJ2-1; TRBD2 is a possible D gene (5 bases). The CDR3 consists of 11 residues. With 1 base removed from V and 12 bases from J, the gap between germline ends came to 7 bases. Germline V CDR1 and CDR2: SGHAT, FQNNGV. The CDR3 is CASSLVGLQFF. DNA of the CDR3: TGTGCCAGCAGCTTAGTTGGACTGCAGTTCTTC.

The chain is built from TRBV9 and TRBJ1-2, with D unclear. CDR1 SGDLS and CDR2 YYNGEE come from the germline V gene. Trimming cost V 6 bases and J 6 bases, with 18 bases left between them. The CDR3 is 14 amino acids. The CDR3 sequence is CASTRPPGNHGYTF. The CDR3 DNA reads as TGTGCCAGCACCCGACCCCCGGGGAATCATGGCTACACCTTC.

This chain links TRBV5-4 with TRBJ2-5; D possibly corresponds to TRBD1 (6 bases). The CDR3 contains 13 residues. Trimming removed 4 bases from V and 3 bases from J, with 10 bases in between. Germline V gives CDR1 SGHNT, CDR2 YYREEE (reference sequence). The CDR3 sequence: CASSRTAEETQYF. CDR3 nucleotides: TGTGCCAGCAGCAGGACAGCTGAAGAGACCCAGTACTTC.

The gene calls are TRBV28 and TRBJ1-2, with D maybe TRBD1 (5 bases). From germline, CDR1 is MDHEN and CDR2 SYDVKM. This CDR3 is 15 amino acids long. The V and J ends lost 2 bases and 0 bases respectively, with 10 bases between them. Here the CDR3 DNA reads TGTGCCAGCAGTTTACCAGGGCCTGCTAACTATGGCTACACCTTC. This encodes CASSLPGPANYGYTF.

The rearrangement links TRBV18 to TRBJ2-3, with D possibly matching TRBD1 (6 bases). The CDR3 totals 14 residues. Germline V CDR1 and CDR2: KGHSH, LQKENI. Trimming shortened V by 5 bases and J by 2 bases, and 11 bases separated the two germline ends. As DNA, the CDR3 is TGTGCCAGCTCATCCGGACAGTACACAGATACGCAGTATTTT. Translated: CASSSGQYTDTQYF.

The chain carries TRBV2 and TRBJ1-5, with 8 bases that match TRBD1. Germline lookup yields CDR1 SNHLY and CDR2 FYNNEI. The CDR3 totals 14 residues. V was clipped by 4 bases and J by 7 bases; unmatched bases: 6. CDR3 nucleotides: TGTGCCAGCAGTGGACAGGGGCGAAGGCAGCCCCAGCATTTT. Its protein is CASSGQGRRQPQHF.

The gene calls are TRBV5-6 and TRBJ1-1; D is unresolved. Trimming pared 4 bases from V and 1 base from J, leaving 14 bases between. The CDR3 length is 15 residues. Per the germline V gene, CDR1 is SGHDT and CDR2 is YYEEEE. As DNA, the CDR3 is TGTGCCAGCAGCCTTGGGAGGGTTAGGAACACTGAAGCTTTCTTT. This codes for CASSLGRVRNTEAFF.

This sequence joins TRBV3-1 (or the pseudogene TRBV3-2) and TRBJ1-1; D not certain. In germline, CDR1 is LGHDT, CDR2 YNNKEL (reference sequence). V lost 4 bases, J lost 4 bases, and 13 bases lay in between. This CDR3 spans 14 amino acids. The CDR3: CASSLALSGTEAFF. Written as DNA, the CDR3 is TGTGCCAGCAGCCTCGCGCTGTCGGGCACTGAAGCTTTCTTT.

The V call is TRBV7-9, the J call TRBJ2-6, with D possibly matching TRBD1 (5 bases). The germline V gene has CDR1 SEHNR and CDR2 FQNEAQ (reference sequence). The CDR3 extends over 16 amino acids. The V end lost 5 bases, the J end lost 0 bases, and 11 bases lay between the germline ends. CDR3 protein: CASSQGADSGANVLTF. The CDR3 nucleotides are TGTGCCAGCAGCCAAGGGGCTGACTCTGGGGCCAACGTCCTGACTTTC.

CDR3 region: CASSLDLTGELFF. The CDR3 DNA reads TGTGCCAGCAGCCTAGATTTAACCGGGGAGCTGTTTTTT. The J gene is TRBJ2-2, the V gene TRBV6-4; D is unresolved. CDR3 size: 13 residues. Trimming removed 6 bases at V and 5 bases at J, with 10 bases between. Germline values: CDR1 MRHNA, CDR2 SNTAGT.

Regarding this clone: Distinct nucleotide sequences in the sample also encode this CDR3. The chain couples TRBV9 to TRBJ2-3; unclear D gene. This CDR3 is 13 amino acids long. Germline-derived CDR1 and CDR2 are SGDLS and YYNGEE. V dropped 2 bases and J dropped 1 base, with 5 bases sitting between them. The CDR3 DNA reads TGTGCCAGCAGCGTCCAGGGCACAGATACGCAGTATTTT. Translating gives CASSVQGTDTQYF.

The chain employs TRBV18 and TRBJ2-6, with TRBD1 identical over 8 bases. Trimming at V came to 5 bases and at J to 1 base, leaving 13 bases not matched to a gene. This CDR3 is 19 amino acids long. CDR1 is KGHSH, CDR2 LQKENI, per germline. The DNA of the CDR3 is TGTGCCAGCTCAGGGACAAATGACAGGGGTACGTCTGGGGCCAACGTCCTGACTTTC. It codes for CASSGTNDRGTSGANVLTF.

The J gene is TRBJ1-2, the V gene TRBV30, with TRBD1 as a possible D gene (6 bases). V was pared by 2 bases and J by 2 bases, with 9 bases between. CDR1 and CDR2 (germline): GTSNPN, SVGIG (reference sequence). The CDR3 has 13 amino acids. The CDR3 DNA follows: TGTGCCTGGAGTAGGGACATCAACTATGGCTACACCTTC. Its protein is CAWSRDINYGYTF.

This clone showed up just once. The chain links TRBV19 to TRBJ1-5, with D unresolved. This CDR3 is 16 amino acids long. Trimming took 1 base from V and 2 from J, leaving 12 bases between them. Germline V gives CDR1 LNHDA, CDR2 SQIVND (reference sequence). CDR3 loop: CASSIAGSQGNQPQHF. CDR3 in DNA: TGTGCCAGTAGTATAGCGGGGTCTCAGGGCAATCAGCCCCAGCATTTT.

This chain connects TRBV7-9 to TRBJ2-1; 7 bases agree with TRBD1. The CDR3 length is 15 residues. Trimming removed 1 base from V and 2 bases from J; junction bases left unmatched: 2. Per the germline V gene, CDR1 is SEHNR and CDR2 is FQNEAQ (reference sequence). The CDR3 protein is CASSLDQGAYNEQFF. DNA of the CDR3: TGTGCCAGCAGCTTAGACCAGGGGGCCTACAATGAGCAGTTCTTC.

This clone came up once. V usage is TRBV5-6 and J usage is TRBJ1-6; TRBD1 aligns across 10 bases. From germline, CDR1 is SGHDT and CDR2 YYEEEE. The CDR3 loop spans 15 amino acids. The V and J ends lost 3 bases and 10 bases, in that order; junction bases with no gene match: 7. CDR3 sequence (DNA): TGTGCCAGCAGCTCCCGGGACAGGGGTAGATCACCCCTCCACTTT. This encodes CASSSRDRGRSPLHF. The full variable domain, with the rest looked up from reference TRBV5-6 and TRBJ1-6, is DAGVTQSPTHLIKTRGQQVTLRCSPKSGHDTVSWYQQALGQGPQFIFQYYEEEERQRGNFPDRFSGHQFPNYSSELNVNALLLGDSALYLCASSSRDRGRSPLHFGNGTRLTVT.

CDR3 protein: CASSLGQGGGEKLFF. Written as DNA, the CDR3 is TGTGCCAGCAGCTTGGGACAGGGAGGTGGTGAAAAACTGTTTTTT. The chain combines TRBV7-6 with TRBJ1-4, with 9 bases that match TRBD1. The CDR3 runs 15 residues. The ends lost 3 bases at V and 7 bases at J; junction bases unmatched: 6. Germline V gene sequence: CDR1 SGHVS, CDR2 FNYEAQ.

The CDR3 sequence: CASSLAEGTNYGYTF. The CDR3 DNA reads TGCGCCAGCAGCTTAGCCGAGGGTACTAACTATGGCTACACCTTC. J is TRBJ1-2 and V is TRBV5-1; D call uncertain. V lost 2 bases to trimming and J lost 0 bases, with 11 bases between them. This CDR3 is 15 amino acids long. Germline CDR1 SGHRS, CDR2 YFSETQ.

This clone occurred a few times. The CDR3 sequence: CASSQRGDISGNQPQHF. DNA of the CDR3: TGTGCCAGCAGCCAACGAGGGGACATTTCTGGCAATCAGCCCCAGCATTTT. J is TRBJ1-5 and V is TRBV4-2; D is perhaps TRBD1 (6 bases). The CDR3 consists of 17 residues. Between the trimmed V and J ends, which lost 2 bases and 2 bases, there was a span of 16 bases. Germline CDR1 and CDR2: LGHNA and YNFKEQ.

The chain is built from TRBV7-2 and TRBJ2-7, with 7 positions matching TRBD2. CDR3 length equals 16 residues. The junction had 10 bases not matched to a gene; V was cut back by 2 bases and J by 3 bases. The germline V gene has CDR1 SGHTA and CDR2 FQGNSA. CDR3 bases: TGTGCCAGCAGCTTATTATTGTCTAGCGGTATCTACGAGCAGTACTTC. Residues: CASSLLLSSGIYEQYF.

V is TRBV28 and J is TRBJ2-1, with D possibly matching TRBD2 (5 bases). Germline V gene data show CDR1 as MDHEN and CDR2 as SYDVKM. V was pared by 10 bases and J by 2 bases, with 18 bases between. This CDR3 is 15 amino acids long. Here the CDR3 DNA reads TGTGCCACTTTCGGGATCCGGCCCACCTACAATGAGCAGTTCTTC. Its translation is CATFGIRPTYNEQFF. Combining the CDR3 with reference TRBV28 and TRBJ2-1 gives the whole variable domain DVKVTQSSRYLVKRTGEKVFLECVQDMDHENMFWYRQDPGLGLRLIYFSYDVKMKEKGDIPEGYSVSREKKERFSLILESASTNQTSMYLCATFGIRPTYNEQFFGPGTRLTVL.

With regard to this clone: An end of the junction differs from the germline gene, which may be a read error. This chain uses TRBV7-7 with TRBJ2-1; D uncertain. This CDR3 comprises 16 residues. The V gene's germline CDR1 is SSHAT and CDR2 FNYEAQ (reference sequence). CDR3 nucleotides: TGTGCTAGCAGCTTAGGCCCTGACACCACCTACAATGAGCAGTTCTTC. It codes for CASSLGPDTTYNEQFF.

The chain is built from TRBV2 and TRBJ1-2; D uncertain. CDR3 length equals 12 residues. V shed 8 bases and J shed 0 bases, with 7 bases lying between them. Germline V gives CDR1 SNHLY, CDR2 FYNNEI. CDR3 region: CASSGANYGYTF. CDR3 in DNA: TGTGCCAGCTCCGGAGCTAACTATGGCTACACCTTC.

The rearrangement joins TRBV9 to TRBJ2-1; D not resolved. Trimming left V 0 bases short and J 5 bases short, with 15 bases between. Germline V gives CDR1 SGDLS, CDR2 YYNGEE. This CDR3 contains 16 residues. CDR3 nucleotide sequence: TGTGCCAGCAGCGTAGCTGTGCCCGCAACAAACAATGAGCAGTTCTTC. It is translated as CASSVAVPATNNEQFF.

The chain has TRBV6-2 or TRBV6-3 and TRBJ2-1; D may be TRBD1 (5 bases). This CDR3 region has 12 residues. V gave up 6 bases and J gave up 8 bases, with 11 bases separating them. Germline V gene sequence: CDR1 MNHEY, CDR2 SVGEGT. The CDR3 bases are TGTGCCAGCAGCGTCAGGGTCCATGAGCAGTTCTTC. It specifies CASSVRVHEQFF.